The 12 T cell receptor beta chains in this list originate from one sample, sequenced in a study of cytomegalovirus exposure and HLA in healthy donors. It was with 60 Vbeta and 13 Jbeta primers that the PCR ran. The data were produced by immunoSEQ multiplex PCR, yet TCRdb's version contains in-frame clones alone and is incomplete. The sample lists about 270,000 clones; roughly 70% were seen once. Material: PBMCs. The receptors here all came from a female donor in good health and CMV-seronegative.

CDR3 in DNA: TGTGCCAGCAGCTTAGTCCGAGATGGCTACACCTTC. Protein sequence: CASSLVRDGYTF. J is TRBJ1-2 and V is TRBV11-2; D is uncertain. The V gene's germline CDR1 is SGHAT and CDR2 FQNNGV. The CDR3 is 12 amino acids. The ends were cut back, 1 base at V and 6 bases at J, with 6 bases in the middle.

The chain combines TRBV30 with TRBJ1-2; no reliable D call. Per germline, CDR1 GTSNPN and CDR2 SVGIG (reference sequence). Trimming stripped 2 bases from V and 4 bases from J, with 11 bases between. This CDR3 region has 13 residues. The CDR3 region is CAWSFGVSYGYTF. CDR3 sequence (DNA): TGTGCCTGGAGTTTCGGGGTTAGCTATGGCTACACCTTC.

V is TRBV27 and J is TRBJ2-5; TRBD2 agrees at 10 bases. The closer fit of TRBJ2-7 to the DNA end suggests the J call may be wrong. Germline CDR1 and CDR2: MNHEY and SMNVEV (reference sequence). The CDR3 consists of 15 residues. CDR3 amino acids: CASRAAGGPSYEQYF. DNA of the CDR3: TGTGCCAGCAGGGCAGCGGGGGGGCCCTCCTACGAGCAGTACTTC.

The V gene is TRBV7-2, the J gene TRBJ2-5, with D perhaps TRBD1 (6 bases). Germline CDR1 is SGHTA and CDR2 is FQGNSA. The CDR3 runs to 14 residues. Trimming removed 1 base at V and 2 bases at J, with 8 bases between. The DNA of the CDR3 is TGTGCCAGCAGCTTAGGGACAGTACAAGAGACCCAGTACTTC. This translates into CASSLGTVQETQYF.

The rearrangement uses TRBV30 and TRBJ2-2, with 11 bases matching TRBD2. V gave up 4 bases and J gave up 0 bases; unmatched junction bases: 4. The CDR3 extends over 16 amino acids. Germline V gene lookup returns CDR1 GTSNPN and CDR2 SVGIG (reference sequence). CDR3 region: CAWTASGRSNTGELFF. The CDR3 bases are TGTGCCTGGACGGCTAGCGGGAGGTCGAACACCGGGGAGCTGTTTTTT. Combining the CDR3 with reference TRBV30 and TRBJ2-2 gives the whole variable domain SQTIHQWPATLVQPVGSPLSLECTVEGTSNPNLYWYRQAAGRGLQLLFYSVGIGQISSEVPQNLSASRPQDRQFILSSKKLLLSDSGFYLCAWTASGRSNTGELFFGEGSRLTVL.

This clone was seen more than once but under ten times. The chain couples TRBV18 to TRBJ2-2, with D possibly matching TRBD2 (5 bases). The V end lost 1 base, the J end lost 5 bases, and 17 bases lay between the germline ends. This CDR3 comprises 17 residues. Germline assignment: CDR1 KGHSH and CDR2 LQKENI. CDR3 sequence: CASSPQVSASMTGELFF. The DNA of the CDR3 is TGTGCCAGCTCACCACAAGTTAGCGCATCGATGACCGGGGAGCTGTTTTTT.

The rearrangement uses TRBV5-1 and TRBJ2-3, with a possible D match to TRBD2 (6 bases). Germline loops: CDR1 SGHRS, CDR2 YFSETQ. This CDR3 has 15 residues. Trimming stripped 0 bases from V and 5 bases from J, with 13 bases between. This chain's CDR3 is CASSLGSGAKDTQYF. As DNA, the CDR3 is TGCGCCAGCAGCTTGGGGTCGGGAGCGAAAGATACGCAGTATTTT. Variable domain in full (rest from reference TRBV5-1 and TRBJ2-3): KAGVTQTPRYLIKTRGQQVTLSCSPISGHRSVSWYQQTPGQGLQFLFEYFSETQRNKGNFPGRFSGRQFSNSRSEMNVSTLELGDSALYLCASSLGSGAKDTQYFGPGTRLTVL.

The chain combines TRBV18 with TRBJ2-2; 7 bases agree with TRBD1. The germline gives CDR1 KGHSH, CDR2 LQKENI. This CDR3 comprises 16 residues. The trim removed 3 bases at V and 6 bases at J, leaving 10 bases unmatched. The CDR3 loop reads CASSPRTGRSAGELFF. The CDR3 bases are TGTGCCAGCTCACCCCGGACAGGAAGGAGCGCCGGGGAGCTGTTTTTT.

V usage is TRBV5-4 and J usage is TRBJ2-7; tentatively, D is TRBD2 (6 bases). The CDR3 extends over 14 amino acids. The V gene's germline CDR1 is SGHNT and CDR2 YYREEE (reference sequence). V was cut by 3 bases and J by 2 bases, with 12 bases left in between. CDR3: CASSSLADPYEQYF. The CDR3 coding sequence is TGTGCCAGCAGCTCGTTAGCGGACCCCTACGAGCAGTACTTC.

The chain joins TRBV11-3 to TRBJ2-6; D is uncertain. The ends were cut back, 1 base at V and 0 bases at J, with 10 bases in the middle. The CDR3 has 17 amino acids. Germline V gene lookup returns CDR1 SGHNT and CDR2 YENEEA. The CDR3 region is CASSLVVLFSGANVLTF. DNA for the CDR3: TGTGCCAGCAGCTTAGTTGTACTCTTCTCTGGGGCCAACGTCCTGACTTTC.

This clone was seen only once. The rearrangement uses TRBV11-2 and TRBJ1-2; TRBD1 matches 7 bases. This CDR3 spans 15 amino acids. Germline V CDR1 and CDR2: SGHAT, FQNNGV. The V and J ends lost 1 base and 3 bases, in that order; junction bases with no gene match: 5. This CDR3 is CASSLAEGADYGYTF. The DNA of the CDR3 is TGTGCCAGCAGCTTAGCCGAGGGGGCGGACTATGGCTACACCTTC.

This clone has a handful of counts. The chain carries TRBV6-5 and TRBJ1-3; no reliable D call. V lost 2 bases and J lost 0, with 5 bases in between. CDR3 length equals 14 residues. Germline V gene lookup returns CDR1 MNHEY and CDR2 SVGAGI. The DNA of the CDR3 is TGTGCCAGCAGTTACGGCAGCTCTGGAAACACCATATATTTT. This gives the protein CASSYGSSGNTIYF.